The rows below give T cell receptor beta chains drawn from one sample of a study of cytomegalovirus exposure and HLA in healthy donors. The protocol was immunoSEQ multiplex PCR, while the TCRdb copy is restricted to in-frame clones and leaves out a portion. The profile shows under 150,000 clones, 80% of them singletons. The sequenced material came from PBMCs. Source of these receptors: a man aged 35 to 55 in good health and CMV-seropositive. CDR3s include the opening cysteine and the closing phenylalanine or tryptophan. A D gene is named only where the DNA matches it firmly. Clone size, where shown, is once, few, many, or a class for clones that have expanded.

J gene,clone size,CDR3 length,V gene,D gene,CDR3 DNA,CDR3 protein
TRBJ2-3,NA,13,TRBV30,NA,TGTGCCTGGGGAGGGAGTTCGACAGATACGCAGTATTTT,CAWGGSSTDTQYF
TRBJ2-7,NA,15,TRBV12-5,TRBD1,TGTGCTAGTGGTTTGGTCGTACAGGGGCAGGGCGAGCAGTACTTC,CASGLVVQGQGEQYF
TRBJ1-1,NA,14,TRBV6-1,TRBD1,TGTGCCAGCAGTGTCCTTCCACAGGGGATCGGTGCTTTCTTT,CASSVLPQGIGAFF
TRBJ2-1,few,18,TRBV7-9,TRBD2,TGTGCCAGCAGCTCCCTACTAGCGGGAGGGCCCCCCCACAATGAGCAGTTCTTC,CASSSLLAGGPPHNEQFF
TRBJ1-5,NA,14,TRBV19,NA,TGTGCCAGTAGTACCTTAGATTCTCTTCAGCCCCAGCATTTT,CASSTLDSLQPQHF
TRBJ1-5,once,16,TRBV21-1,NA,TGTGCCAGCAGCAAACGGGTACAGGGAACTAATCAGCCCCAGCATTTT,CASSKRVQGTNQPQHF
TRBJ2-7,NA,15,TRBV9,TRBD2,TGTGCCAGCAGCGTAGGGGCTAGCGGGAGTTCCGAGCAGTACTTC,CASSVGASGSSEQYF
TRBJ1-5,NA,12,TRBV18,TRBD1,TGTGCCAGCTCACCATCGACAGGGGGTCGGATTTTT,CASSPSTGGRIF
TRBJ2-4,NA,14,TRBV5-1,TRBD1,TGCGCCAGCAGCTTAGTACAGGGGCTGGACATTCAGTACTTC,CASSLVQGLDIQYF
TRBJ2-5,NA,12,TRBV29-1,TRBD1,TGCAGCTCGACAGGGGGATCCCAGACCCAGTACTTC,CSSTGGSQTQYF
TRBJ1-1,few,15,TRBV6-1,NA,TGTGCCAGCAGTGAGTTATTGGCAAGGAACACTGAAGCTTTCTTT,CASSELLARNTEAFF
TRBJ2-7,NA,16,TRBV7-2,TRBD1,TGTGCCAGCAGTAAGTCCTCCGGGACAGGGGGCATCGAGCAGTACTTC,CASSKSSGTGGIEQYF
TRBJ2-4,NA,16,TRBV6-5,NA,TGTGCCAGCAGTTACGGGGACACTAGTTCGGGAAACATTCAGTACTTC,CASSYGDTSSGNIQYF
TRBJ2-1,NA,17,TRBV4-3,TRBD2,TGCGCCAGCAGCCAAGATTGGGGCGGGAGCTACTACAATGAGCAGTTCTTC,CASSQDWGGSYYNEQFF
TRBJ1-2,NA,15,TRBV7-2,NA,TGTGCCAGCAGCTTAGACTTCAGGGGCGAGTATGGCTACACCTTC,CASSLDFRGEYGYTF
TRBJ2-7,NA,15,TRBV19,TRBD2,TGTGCCAGTAGTATAGAGACTAGCGGGAGAAGGGAGCAGTACTTC,CASSIETSGRREQYF
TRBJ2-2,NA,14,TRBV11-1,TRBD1,TGTGCCAGCAGCACCCCAGGGGGAACCGGGGAGCTGTTTTTT,CASSTPGGTGELFF
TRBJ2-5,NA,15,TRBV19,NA,TGTGCCACTTCAGACCCCGGACGGACACAAGAGACCCAGTACTTC,CATSDPGRTQETQYF
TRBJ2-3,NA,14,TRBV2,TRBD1,TGTGCCAGCAGCGGGACAGGGAACACAGATACGCAGTATTTT,CASSGTGNTDTQYF
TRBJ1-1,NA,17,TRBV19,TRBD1,TGTGCCAGTAGTCCCGGGACAGGGGCCTCAGGTTGGGGTGAAGCTTTCTTT,CASSPGTGASGWGEAFF
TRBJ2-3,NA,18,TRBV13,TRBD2,TGTGCCAGCAGCTTAGAGAGGGTTAGCGGGATTGGGACAGATACGCAGTATTTT,CASSLERVSGIGTDTQYF
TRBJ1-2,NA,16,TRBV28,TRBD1,TGTGCCAGCAGCCTTCTGTCCATCGGACAGGGGCATGGCTACACCTTC,CASSLLSIGQGHGYTF
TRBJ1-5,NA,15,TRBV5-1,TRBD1,TGCGCCAGCAGCTTTACAGGGGGCTACAATCAGCCCCAGCATTTT,CASSFTGGYNQPQHF
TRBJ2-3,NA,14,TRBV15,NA,TGTGCCACCAGCATGGACAGATACCCAGATACGCAGTATTTT,CATSMDRYPDTQYF
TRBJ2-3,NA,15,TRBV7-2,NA,TGTGCCAGCCTGGGGCTGGACGTAAGCACAGATACGCAGTATTTT,CASLGLDVSTDTQYF
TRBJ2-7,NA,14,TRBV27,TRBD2,TGTGCCAGCAGCCTTAGCGGGGGGTCCTACGAGCAGTACTTC,CASSLSGGSYEQYF
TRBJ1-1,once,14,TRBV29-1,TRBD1,TGCAGCGTGGCACGACAGGGGTGGAACACTGAAGCTTTCTTT,CSVARQGWNTEAFF
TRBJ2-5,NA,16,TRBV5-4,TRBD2,TGTGCCAGCAGACTTGGACTAGCGGGCCGTCAAGAGACCCAGTACTTC,CASRLGLAGRQETQYF
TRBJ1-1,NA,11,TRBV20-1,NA,TGCAGTGCTCTAGTACGTACTGAAGCTTTCTTT,CSALVRTEAFF
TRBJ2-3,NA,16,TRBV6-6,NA,TGTGCCAGCAGTTACTTGAGGGCTAGTAGCACAGATACGCAGTATTTT,CASSYLRASSTDTQYF
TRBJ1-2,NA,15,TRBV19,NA,TGTGCCAGTAGTATCGGGTTGGGGGGGAACTCTGGCTACACCTTC,CASSIGLGGNSGYTF
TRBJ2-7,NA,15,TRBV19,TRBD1,TGTGCCAGTAGTACTGGACAGGTATACTCCTACGAGCAGTACTTC,CASSTGQVYSYEQYF
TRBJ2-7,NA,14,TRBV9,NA,TGTGCCAGCAGCGTGGGCCCACTGCCTCTCGAGCAGTACTTC,CASSVGPLPLEQYF
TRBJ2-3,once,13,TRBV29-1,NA,TGCAGCGTTGTGGTCAGGATTGCAGATACGCAGTATTTT,CSVVVRIADTQYF
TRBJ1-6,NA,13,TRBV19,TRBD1,TGTGCCAGTAGTTCCCGGACAGGCCCACCCCTCCACTTT,CASSSRTGPPLHF
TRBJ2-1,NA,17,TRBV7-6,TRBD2,TGTGCCAGCAGCCCCTATACTAGCGGGAGGGCCTACAATGAGCAGTTCTTC,CASSPYTSGRAYNEQFF
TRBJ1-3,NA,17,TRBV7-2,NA,TGTGCCAGCAGCCCGGTCCCGGGGGGCGCATTTGGAAACACCATATATTTT,CASSPVPGGAFGNTIYF
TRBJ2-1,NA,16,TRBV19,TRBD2,TGTGCCAGTCGTGTTTCCGGGACTAGCGCGTACAATGAGCAGTTCTTC,CASRVSGTSAYNEQFF
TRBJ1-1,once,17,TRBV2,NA,TGTGCCAGCAGTGTTGACCCCCCAGCAGGGTCAAGGCCTGAAGCTTTCTTT,CASSVDPPAGSRPEAFF
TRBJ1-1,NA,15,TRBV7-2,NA,TGTGCCAGCAGCTTATCAAAGGGGATGAACACTGAAGCTTTCTTT,CASSLSKGMNTEAFF
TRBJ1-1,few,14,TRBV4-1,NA,TGCGCCAGCAGCATCGGACAGAGGAACACTGAAGCTTTCTTT,CASSIGQRNTEAFF
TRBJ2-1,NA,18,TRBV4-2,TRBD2,TGTGCCAGCAGCCAAGCCGGAGGAGCGGGGGGCCGTTACAATGAGCAGTTCTTC,CASSQAGGAGGRYNEQFF
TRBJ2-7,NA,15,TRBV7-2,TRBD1,TGTGCCAGCAGCCCACAGGGGGTTGTCTCCTACGAGCAGTACTTC,CASSPQGVVSYEQYF
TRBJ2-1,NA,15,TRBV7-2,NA,TGTGCCAGCTCCGTTGGGCCGGGGAACTACAATGAGCAGTTCTTC,CASSVGPGNYNEQFF
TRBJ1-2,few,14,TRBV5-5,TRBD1,TGTGCCAGCAGCCTGACAGGGGGCAACTATGGCTACACCTTC,CASSLTGGNYGYTF
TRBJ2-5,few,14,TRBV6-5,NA,TGTGCCAGCAGGGGTCTTCCAGGTCAAGAGACCCAGTACTTC,CASRGLPGQETQYF
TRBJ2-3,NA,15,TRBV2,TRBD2,TGTGCCAGCACCCAAGGGCGGGGGGGCCAAGATACGCAGTATTTT,CASTQGRGGQDTQYF
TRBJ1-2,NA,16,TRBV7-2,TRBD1,TGTGCCAGCAGCTTAGTCTCGCGGCAGGGGGTAGACGGCTACACCTTC,CASSLVSRQGVDGYTF
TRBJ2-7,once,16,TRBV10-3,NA,TGTGCCACCGGTACTATTCGGGCAGACCAAAGGAGGGAGCAGTACTTC,CATGTIRADQRREQYF
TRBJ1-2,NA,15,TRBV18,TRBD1,TGTGCCAGCTCACCAGGGACAGGGGCTAACTATGGCTACACCTTC,CASSPGTGANYGYTF
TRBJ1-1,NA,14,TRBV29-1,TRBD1,TGCAGCGTCAAGAGGGGACAGATGAACACTGAAGCTTTCTTT,CSVKRGQMNTEAFF
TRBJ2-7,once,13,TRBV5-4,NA,TGTGCCAGCAGCTTCCAGGGTCTACACGAGCAGTACTTC,CASSFQGLHEQYF
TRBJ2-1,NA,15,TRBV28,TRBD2,TGTGCCAGCAGTCTCGGGACTAGGTCTCTCGATGAGCAGTTCTTC,CASSLGTRSLDEQFF
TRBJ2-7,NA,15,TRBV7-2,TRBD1,TGTGCCAGCAGCCCCGAAGGACAGGTGTCGTACGAGCAGTACTTC,CASSPEGQVSYEQYF